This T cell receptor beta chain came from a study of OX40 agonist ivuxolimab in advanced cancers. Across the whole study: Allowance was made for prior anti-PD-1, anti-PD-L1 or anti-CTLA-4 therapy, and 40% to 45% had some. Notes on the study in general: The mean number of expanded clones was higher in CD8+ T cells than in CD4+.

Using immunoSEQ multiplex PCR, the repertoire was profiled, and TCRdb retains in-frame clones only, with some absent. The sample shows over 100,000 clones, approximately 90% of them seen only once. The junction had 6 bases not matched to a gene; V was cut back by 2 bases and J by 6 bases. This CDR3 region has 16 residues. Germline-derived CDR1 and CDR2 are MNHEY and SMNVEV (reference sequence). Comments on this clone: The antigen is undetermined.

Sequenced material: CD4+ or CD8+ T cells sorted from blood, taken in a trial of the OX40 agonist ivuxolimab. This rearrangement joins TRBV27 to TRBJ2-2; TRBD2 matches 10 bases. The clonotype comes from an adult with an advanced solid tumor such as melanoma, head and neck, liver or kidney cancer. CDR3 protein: CASSLALAGVAGELFF. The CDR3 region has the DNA TGTGCCAGCAGTTTAGCCCTAGCGGGAGTTGCCGGGGAGCTGTTTTTT.